What follows are 23 T cell receptor beta chains derived from one specimen sequenced in a study of T cells in severe cutaneous drug reactions. Bulk and single-cell libraries used iRepertoire multiplex PCR with TCR subtype-specific primers. TCRdb reprocessed the multiplex PCR reads; each CDR3 protein has one entry and no DNA is given. Found here are almost 5,500 distinct CDR3 sequences; the top ten clones hold roughly 14%. Sequenced patients had Stevens-Johnson syndrome or toxic epidermal necrolysis caused by carbamazepine. The sequencing input was PBMCs. The source is a human donor with a severe cutaneous adverse drug reaction.

In terms of frequency, this clonotype is medium-sized. The V gene is TRBV25-1, the J gene TRBJ1-1; as DNA is missing, the TRBD1 call by TCRdb cannot be tested. Germline V gene data show CDR1 as MGHDK and CDR2 as SYGVNS. The CDR3 totals 16 residues. CDR3 sequence reads: CASSEYQGQGGSEAFF. The whole variable domain, filled in from reference TRBV25-1 and TRBJ1-1, reads EADIYQTPRYLVIGTGKKITLECSQTMGHDKMYWYQQDPGMELHLIHYSYGVNSTEKGDLSSESTVSRIRTEHFPLTLESARPSHTSQYLCASSEYQGQGGSEAFFGQGTRLTVV.

The CDR3 spells CASSLGGQGPNQPQHF. The chain carries TRBV12-3 or TRBV12-4 and TRBJ1-5; there is no DNA to check the TCRdb D call of TRBD1. The CDR3 loop spans 16 amino acids.

The rearrangement uses TRBV7-9 and TRBJ2-3; TCRdb reports TRBD2, a call that lacks DNA to check it against. Germline V CDR1 and CDR2: SEHNR, FQNEAQ (reference sequence). The CDR3 runs to 17 residues. CDR3 protein: CASSSGGGLRGTDTQYF.

V gene TRBV5-1 combines with J gene TRBJ2-7. The CDR3 is 14 amino acids. Germline loops: CDR1 SGHRS, CDR2 YFSETQ. CDR3 sequence: CASSLESSSYEQYF.

The chain is built from TRBV19 and TRBJ1-2; TCRdb designates TRBD1, a call that cannot be tested without DNA. CDR3 size: 15 residues. Germline V lookup: CDR1 LNHDA, CDR2 SQIVND (reference sequence). The CDR3 loop is CATKYKTGDHYGYTF.

This chain joins TRBV11-2 and TRBJ1-1. The CDR3 is 16 residues long. The germline CDR1 and CDR2 sequences are SGHAT and FQNNGV. The CDR3 spells CASSPFGRHSNTEAFF.

V gene TRBV12-3 or TRBV12-4 combines with J gene TRBJ1-6; TCRdb proposes TRBD1, but this gene call is untestable without DNA. The CDR3 covers 15 residues. CDR3 sequence: CASSLSGGYNSPLHF.

The chain recombines TRBV5-1 with TRBJ2-3; no DNA is available, so the TRBD1 call from TCRdb remains unchecked. CDR3 length: 14 amino acids. Germline loops: CDR1 SGHRS, CDR2 YFSETQ. The CDR3 reads CASSLTGRTDTQYF. Filled out from reference TRBV5-1 and TRBJ2-3, the complete variable domain reads KAGVTQTPRYLIKTRGQQVTLSCSPISGHRSVSWYQQTPGQGLQFLFEYFSETQRNKGNFPGRFSGRQFSNSRSEMNVSTLELGDSALYLCASSLTGRTDTQYFGPGTRLTVL.

This chain connects TRBV4-1 to TRBJ1-1; the TRBD1 assignment by TCRdb is unverifiable without DNA. From germline, CDR1 is MGHRA and CDR2 YSYEKL. The CDR3 length is 16 residues. The CDR3 reads CASSHPDRGVDTEAFF.

The V call is TRBV7-3, the J call TRBJ2-1; no DNA is available, so the TRBD1 call from TCRdb remains unchecked. Germline CDR1 and CDR2: SGHTA and FQGTGA. The CDR3 length is 16 residues. The CDR3 loop is CASAKRGAYSYNEQFF. The full variable domain, its missing parts supplied by reference TRBV7-3 and TRBJ2-1, is GAGVSQTPSNKVTEKGKYVELRCDPISGHTALYWYRQSLGQGPEFLIYFQGTGAADDSGLPNDRFFAVRPEGSVSTLKIQRTERGDSAVYLCASAKRGAYSYNEQFFGPGTRLTVL.

The gene calls are TRBV5-4 and TRBJ1-5. CDR3 size: 12 residues. Germline lookup yields CDR1 SGHNT and CDR2 YYREEE (reference sequence). CDR3 sequence reads: CASSGPNQPQHF.

The chain joins TRBV11-2 to TRBJ2-1. CDR3 length equals 15 residues. Germline CDR1 and CDR2: SGHAT and FQNNGV. The CDR3 sequence: CASSLVYSGDNEQFF.

The chain links TRBV7-9 to TRBJ1-2. The CDR3 runs to 14 residues. Germline CDR1 is SEHNR and CDR2 is FQNEAQ (reference sequence). The CDR3 sequence: CASSLGSANYGYTF.

This chain joins TRBV7-9 and TRBJ1-2; TCRdb lists TRBD1, though no DNA is available to test this call. Germline CDR1 SEHNR, CDR2 FQNEAQ (reference sequence). The length of the CDR3 is 13 residues. The CDR3 protein is CASSLQGNYGYTF.

The chain employs TRBV7-2 and TRBJ2-3; TCRdb outputs TRBD2, but without DNA this stays unchecked. The germline V gene has CDR1 SGHTA and CDR2 FQGNSA. The CDR3 has 14 residues. This CDR3 reads CASSSYGLQNTQYF.

The chain uses TRBV7-2 and TRBJ2-1. This CDR3 has 15 amino acids. Germline CDR1 and CDR2: SGHTA and FQGNSA. The CDR3 loop is CASSVSGRSYNEQFF.

According to its frequency, this clonotype is medium-sized. The CDR3 here is CASFTTNTGELFF. The chain couples TRBV28 to TRBJ2-2. The CDR3 is made up of 13 amino acids. CDR1 MDHEN and CDR2 SYDVKM come from the germline V gene.

J is TRBJ2-5 and V is TRBV4-1; TCRdb proposes TRBD1, but this gene call is untestable without DNA. The CDR3 runs to 15 residues. The germline V gene has CDR1 MGHRA and CDR2 YSYEKL. Here the CDR3 reads CASSQGPGYQETQYF.

The chain has TRBV19 and TRBJ2-1; the TCRdb D gene call, TRBD1, has no DNA to confirm it. CDR1 is LNHDA and CDR2 is SQIVND in the germline V gene (reference sequence). This CDR3 is 14 amino acids long. CDR3 amino acids: CASAGTGLDNEQFF.

Measured by frequency, this clonotype is medium-sized. V and J are TRBV15 and TRBJ1-4; TCRdb picks TRBD1, but there is no DNA to check that call. Germline CDR1 reads LNHNV; CDR2 reads YYDKDF (reference sequence). This CDR3 contains 16 residues. The CDR3 here is CATSRDRQATNEKLFF.

In terms of frequency, this clonotype is medium-sized. CDR3 loop: CASSREETQYF. The chain carries TRBV28 and TRBJ2-5. The germline gives CDR1 MDHEN, CDR2 SYDVKM. The CDR3 loop spans 11 amino acids.

This clonotype counts as medium-sized by frequency. The chain uses TRBV6-4 and TRBJ2-3. Germline V lookup: CDR1 MRHNA, CDR2 SNTAGT. The CDR3 extends over 14 amino acids. The CDR3 reads CASSSTAATDTQYF.

The chain recombines TRBV9 with TRBJ2-3. CDR3 length equals 12 residues. Per the germline V gene, CDR1 is SGDLS and CDR2 is YYNGEE. The CDR3 spells CASSLSADTQYF. The full variable domain, in which reference TRBV9 and TRBJ2-3 provide the parts outside the CDR3, is DSGVTQTPKHLITATGQRVTLRCSPRSGDLSVYWYQQSLDQGLQFLIQYYNGEERAKGNILERFSAQQFPDLHSELNLSSLELGDSALYFCASSLSADTQYFGPGTRLTVL.